Detailed here is one T cell receptor beta chain. Its antigen is unknown. Profiling relied on immunoSEQ multiplex PCR, and the TCRdb table lists in-frame clones only, not all of them. In the table there are roughly 2 million clones, 95% of which are singletons. The record originates from a study of shared clonotypes between healthy human individuals. Study results and limitations: In contrast to clonotypes shared by all four donors, non-shared clonotypes had lower generation probabilities. Relative to memory subsets, naive subsets generally showed larger estimated richness. Clonotype sharing among donors was thought likely to change with sequencing depth.

The CDR3 has 15 residues. Trimming took 5 bases from V and 3 from J, leaving 13 bases between them. Looked up from germline, CDR1 is SEHNR and CDR2 is FQNEAQ (reference sequence). Recent vaccinations or acute infections were absent in the healthy HIV-negative adult donors. The J gene is TRBJ2-2, the V gene TRBV7-9; D perhaps matches TRBD1 (6 bases). The sample was naive CD4+ T cells sorted from blood. As for subset: CD45RA+ positively selected. This receptor was taken from a man aged 18 to 29 in good health. The CDR3 nucleotides are TGTGCCAGCAGCCCGGCAGGGGTCGACACCGGGGAGCTGTTTTTT. This translates into CASSPAGVDTGELFF.